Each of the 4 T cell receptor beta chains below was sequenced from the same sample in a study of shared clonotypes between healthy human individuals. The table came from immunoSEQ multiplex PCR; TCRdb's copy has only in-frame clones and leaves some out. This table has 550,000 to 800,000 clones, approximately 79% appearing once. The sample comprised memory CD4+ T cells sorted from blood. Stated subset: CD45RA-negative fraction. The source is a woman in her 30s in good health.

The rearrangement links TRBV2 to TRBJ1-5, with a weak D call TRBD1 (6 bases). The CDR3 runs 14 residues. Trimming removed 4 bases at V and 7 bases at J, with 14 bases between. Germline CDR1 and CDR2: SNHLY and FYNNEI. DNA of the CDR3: TGTGCCAGCAGTGGAACAGGGAGGGAACAGCCCCAGCATTTT. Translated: CASSGTGREQPQHF.

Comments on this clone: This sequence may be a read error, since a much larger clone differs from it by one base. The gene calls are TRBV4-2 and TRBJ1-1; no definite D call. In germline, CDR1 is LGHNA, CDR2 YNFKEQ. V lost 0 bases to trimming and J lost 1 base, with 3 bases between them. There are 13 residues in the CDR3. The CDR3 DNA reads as TGTGCCAGCAGCCAAGATGAGAACACTGAAGCTTTCTTT. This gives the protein CASSQDENTEAFF.

The CDR3 nucleotides read TGTGCCAGCAGTTCAGGAGCTAATCAGCCCCAGCATTTT. This encodes CASSSGANQPQHF. This chain uses TRBV9 with TRBJ1-5; D is ambiguous. This CDR3 is built from 13 residues. V lost 5 bases and J 4 bases, leaving 10 bases between the germline ends. The germline gives CDR1 SGDLS, CDR2 YYNGEE.

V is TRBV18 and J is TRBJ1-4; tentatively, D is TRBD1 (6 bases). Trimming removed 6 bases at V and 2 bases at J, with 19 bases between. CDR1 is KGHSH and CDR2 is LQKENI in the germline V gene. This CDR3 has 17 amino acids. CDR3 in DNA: TGTGCCAGCTCCCCGAAGTGGGGGGCCGGGACTAATGAAAAACTGTTTTTT. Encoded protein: CASSPKWGAGTNEKLFF. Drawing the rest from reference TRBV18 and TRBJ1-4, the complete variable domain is NAGVMQNPRHLVRRRGQEARLRCSPMKGHSHVYWYRQLPEEGLKFMVYLQKENIIDESGMPKERFSAEFPKEGPSILRIQQVVRGDSAAYFCASSPKWGAGTNEKLFFGSGTQLSVL.